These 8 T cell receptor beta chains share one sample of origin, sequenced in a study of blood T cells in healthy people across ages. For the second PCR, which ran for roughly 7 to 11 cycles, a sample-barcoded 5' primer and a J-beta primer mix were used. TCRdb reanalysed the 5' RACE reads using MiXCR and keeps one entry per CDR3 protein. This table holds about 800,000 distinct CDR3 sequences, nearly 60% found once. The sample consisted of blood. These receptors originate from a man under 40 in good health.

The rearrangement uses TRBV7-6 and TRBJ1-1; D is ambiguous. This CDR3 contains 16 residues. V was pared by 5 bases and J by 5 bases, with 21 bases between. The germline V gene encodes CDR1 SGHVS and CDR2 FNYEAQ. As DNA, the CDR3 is TGTGCCAGCAGCCCCCCGGGAGGCCTTTTCACAACTGAAGCTTTCTTT. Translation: CASSPPGGLFTTEAFF.

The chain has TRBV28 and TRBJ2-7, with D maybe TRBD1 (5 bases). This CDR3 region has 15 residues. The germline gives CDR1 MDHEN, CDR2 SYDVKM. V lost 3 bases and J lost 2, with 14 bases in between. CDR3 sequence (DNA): TGTGCCAGCAGTTTCATCCCTGGGGCAACCTACGAGCAGTACTTC. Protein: CASSFIPGATYEQYF. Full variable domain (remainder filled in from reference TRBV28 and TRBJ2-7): DVKVTQSSRYLVKRTGEKVFLECVQDMDHENMFWYRQDPGLGLRLIYFSYDVKMKEKGDIPEGYSVSREKKERFSLILESASTNQTSMYLCASSFIPGATYEQYFGPGTRLTVT.

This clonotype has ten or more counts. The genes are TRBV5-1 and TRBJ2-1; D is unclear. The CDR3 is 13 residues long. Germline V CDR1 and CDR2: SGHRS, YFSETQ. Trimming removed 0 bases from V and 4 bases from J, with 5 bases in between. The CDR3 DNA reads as TGCGCCAGCAGCTTGGAGGCATACAATGAGCAGTTCTTC. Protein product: CASSLEAYNEQFF. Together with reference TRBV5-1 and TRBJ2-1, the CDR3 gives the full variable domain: KAGVTQTPRYLIKTRGQQVTLSCSPISGHRSVSWYQQTPGQGLQFLFEYFSETQRNKGNFPGRFSGRQFSNSRSEMNVSTLELGDSALYLCASSLEAYNEQFFGPGTRLTVL.

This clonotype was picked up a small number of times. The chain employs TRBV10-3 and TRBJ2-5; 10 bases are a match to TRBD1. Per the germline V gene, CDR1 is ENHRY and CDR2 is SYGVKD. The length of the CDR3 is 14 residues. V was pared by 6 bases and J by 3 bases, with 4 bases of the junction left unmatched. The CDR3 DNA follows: TGTGCCATCAGAGCCGGGACAGGGGAAGAGACCCAGTACTTC. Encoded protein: CAIRAGTGEETQYF.

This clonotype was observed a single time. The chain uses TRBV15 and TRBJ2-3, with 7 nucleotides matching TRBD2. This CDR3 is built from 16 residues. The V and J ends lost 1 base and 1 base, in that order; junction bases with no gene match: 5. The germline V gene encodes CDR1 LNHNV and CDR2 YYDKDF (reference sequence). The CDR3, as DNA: TGTGCCACCAGCAGAGCGGCTAGCGGACGCACAGATACGCAGTATTTT. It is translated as CATSRAASGRTDTQYF.

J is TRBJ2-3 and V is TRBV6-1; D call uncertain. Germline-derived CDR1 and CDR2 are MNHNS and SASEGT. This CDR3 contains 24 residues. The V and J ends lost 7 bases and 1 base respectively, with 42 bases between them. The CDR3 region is CASIADIVQTPTAYPHVRTDTQYF. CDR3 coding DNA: TGTGCCAGCATTGCCGATATTGTTCAGACCCCGACGGCCTATCCCCACGTACGCACAGATACGCAGTATTTT.

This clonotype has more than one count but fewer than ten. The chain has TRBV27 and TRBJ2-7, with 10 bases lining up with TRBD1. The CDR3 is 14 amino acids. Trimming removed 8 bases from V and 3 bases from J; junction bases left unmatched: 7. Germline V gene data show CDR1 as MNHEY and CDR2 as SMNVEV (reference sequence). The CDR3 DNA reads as TGTGCCAGCGGAACCGGGACAGGGGTCTACGAGCAGTACTTC. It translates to CASGTGTGVYEQYF.

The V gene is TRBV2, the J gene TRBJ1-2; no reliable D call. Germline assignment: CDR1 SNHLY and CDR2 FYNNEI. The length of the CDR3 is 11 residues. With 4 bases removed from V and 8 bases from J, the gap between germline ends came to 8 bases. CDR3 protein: CASSVRWGYTF. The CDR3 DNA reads TGTGCCAGCAGTGTGAGGTGGGGCTACACCTTC.